This TCR beta chain emerged from a study of response to subunit inactivated influenza vaccine. Study outcomes and limitations: There was a suggestion from the authors that each seasonal influenza vaccination recruits few new T cells.

TCRdb reprocessed the RT-PCR reads via MiXCR and lists one record per CDR3 protein. The sample yields roughly 460,000 distinct CDR3 sequences, approximately 11% seen once. The CDR3 extends over 12 amino acids. The germline V gene has CDR1 KGHSH and CDR2 LQKENI. This clonotype was recorded at least ten times. Its target is not known. Mismatch with germline at one junction end may stem from a read error. The sequences come from PBMCs from blood, collected roughly 48 days after vaccination. The source is a man aged 45-65 years who received an inactivated influenza vaccine. This chain connects TRBV18 to TRBJ2-3; no definite D call. The CDR3 DNA reads TGCGCCAGCAGCCAGAGCACAGATACGCAGTATTTT. Protein sequence: CASSQSTDTQYF.